The clone carrying this T cell receptor beta chain was found a few times. Its antigen is not identified. These data come from a study of blood T cells in healthy people across ages. Primed by a sample-barcoded 5' primer and a J-beta primer mix, a second PCR proceeded for about 6 to 11 cycles. TCRdb re-analysed the 5' RACE reads in MiXCR, keeping a single row per CDR3 protein. The sample yields roughly 1.9 million distinct CDR3 sequences, roughly two fifths seen once. Study conclusions and caveats: TCR beta diversity tracked closely with naive T cell percentage. It was not known whether donors were CMV positive (a possible confounder of expanded clonotype changes).

From germline, CDR1 is LNHNV and CDR2 YYDKDF (reference sequence). Trimming cost V 0 bases and J 5 bases, with 18 bases left between them. The CDR3 is made up of 17 amino acids. Sequenced sample: blood. This clonotype was sampled from a human donor in good health. The chain joins TRBV15 to TRBJ2-3; D might be TRBD1 or TRBD2, each matching 5 bases. CDR3 nucleotides: TGTGCCACCAGCAGAGATGGGGGTAGCCTTGTCCGAGATACGCAGTATTTT. Translating gives CATSRDGGSLVRDTQYF.